The source of this T cell receptor beta chain is a study of cytomegalovirus exposure and HLA in healthy donors. Study-wide results and limits: In presence/absence analyses, roughly uniform sequencing depth across donors was assumed.

60 Vbeta and 13 Jbeta primers were used in PCR. Some clones are missing from TCRdb's copy, which holds only in-frame ones; the method was immunoSEQ multiplex PCR. This sample has 270,000 or so clones, with about nine tenths found just once. Of note for this clone: Its antigen remains unknown.

This CDR3 region has 15 residues. This receptor was obtained from a man aged 40-50 years in good health and CMV-seropositive. The V and J genes are TRBV21-1 and TRBJ2-7; the D segment call TRBD1 is taken from the table without a DNA check. TRBV21-1 is recorded as a pseudogene. The sample comprised PBMCs. The CDR3 protein is CASSKGLRAAYEQYF. The CDR3 DNA is TGTGCCAGCAGCAAAGGGCTCAGGGCCGCCTACGAGCAGTACTTC.